This T cell receptor (beta chain) was captured by sequencing in a study of blood T cell repertoires in COVID-19. Study summary: Specimens from acute and convalescent COVID-19 originated in the United States, Italy and Spain. In each case, the material was cDNA or gDNA derived from T cells, B-cell-depleted T cells, or PBMCs.

Germline V gives CDR1 SNHLY, CDR2 FYNNEI. V was pared by 10 bases and J by 5 bases, with 6 bases of the junction left unmatched. CDR3 size: 12 residues. Method: immunoSEQ multiplex PCR; TCRdb's copy keeps in-frame clones and lacks some. The table has roughly 250,000 clones, around 89% seen once. The material sequenced was peripheral blood. This clonotype was obtained from a woman aged 40 to 49 with acute or convalescent COVID-19. The V and J genes are TRBV2 and TRBJ2-5; TRBD1 matches 8 bases. The CDR3 region is CATSGGIETQYF. The DNA of the CDR3 is TGTGCCACCTCAGGGGGCATTGAGACCCAGTACTTC.